This T cell receptor (beta chain) is drawn from a study of cytomegalovirus exposure and HLA in healthy donors. Study results and limitations: Productive rates of about 90% or about 30% were seen for most TCR beta V segments in an earlier analysis. HLA restriction was apparent for most CMV-associated TCR beta chains in a later analysis.

Worth noting for this clone: What it binds is unknown.

CDR3 length: 15 residues. CDR1 is SEHNR and CDR2 is FQNEAQ in the germline V gene (reference sequence). V lost 5 bases and J 0 bases, leaving 13 bases between the germline ends. PCR used 60 Vbeta primers and 13 Jbeta primers. Profiled with immunoSEQ multiplex PCR; TCRdb holds only in-frame clones, not every one. Found here are around 100,000 clones, roughly 82% of them singletons; the top ten hold more than 1%. Material for sequencing was PBMCs. This TCR was sampled from a woman aged 18 to 35 in good health and CMV-seronegative. The V gene is TRBV7-9, the J gene TRBJ1-1, with unresolved D. DNA for the CDR3: TGTGCCAGCAGCCGCACGACAAGCATGAACACTGAAGCTTTCTTT. This translates into CASSRTTSMNTEAFF. Based on the CDR3 plus reference TRBV7-9 and TRBJ1-1, the full variable domain is DTGVSQNPRHKITKRGQNVTFRCDPISEHNRLYWYRQTLGQGPEFLTYFQNEAQLEKSRLLSDRFSAERPKGSFSTLEIQRTEQGDSAMYLCASSRTTSMNTEAFFGQGTRLTVV.